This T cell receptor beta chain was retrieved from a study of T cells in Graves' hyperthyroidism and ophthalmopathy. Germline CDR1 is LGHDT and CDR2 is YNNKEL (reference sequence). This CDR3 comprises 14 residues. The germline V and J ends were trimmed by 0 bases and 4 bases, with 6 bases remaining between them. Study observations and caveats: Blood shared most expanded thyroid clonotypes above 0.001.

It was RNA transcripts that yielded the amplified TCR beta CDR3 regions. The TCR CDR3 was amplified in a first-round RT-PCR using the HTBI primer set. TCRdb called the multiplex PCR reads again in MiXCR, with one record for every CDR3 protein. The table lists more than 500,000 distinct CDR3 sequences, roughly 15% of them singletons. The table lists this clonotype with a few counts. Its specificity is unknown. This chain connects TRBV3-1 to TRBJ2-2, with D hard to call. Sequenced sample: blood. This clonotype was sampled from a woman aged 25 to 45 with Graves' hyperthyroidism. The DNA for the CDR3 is TGTGCCAGCAGCCAAGATATGGGCACCGGGGAGCTGTTTTTT. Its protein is CASSQDMGTGELFF.